This TCR beta chain emerged from a study of identical twins. Study findings and constraints: There were fewer insertions in abundant cord blood beta clonotypes, but memory repertoires showed no such pattern.

This clonotype has only one observation. The antigen remains unidentified. TCRdb itself ran the 5' RACE reads through MiXCR, one entry per CDR3 protein. The table has around 1.7 million distinct CDR3 sequences, less than 40% seen once; the top ten hold about 0.27%. This sequence originates from a newborn girl in good health. The sequenced material came from cord blood.

CDR3 nucleotide sequence: TGCAGTGCTTTCACTAGCGGGGCATACAATGAGCAGTTCTTC. Translating gives CSAFTSGAYNEQFF. The rearrangement links TRBV20-1 to TRBJ2-1; 10 bases are a match to TRBD2. In germline, CDR1 is DFQATT, CDR2 SNEGSKA (reference sequence). V dropped 5 bases and J dropped 4; count of bases not matched to a gene: 5. The CDR3 is made up of 14 amino acids.